What follows are 12 T cell receptor beta chains derived from one specimen sequenced in a study of tumor-infiltrating lymphocytes in primary liver carcinoma. Making TCR beta cDNA involved approximately 530 ng total RNA and a constant-region primer. Construction of TCR beta libraries relied on three successive nested multiplex PCR rounds employing slightly modified ARM-PCR. The first two PCR rounds, roughly 10 cycles each, used TRBV1-TRBV30 forward primers and a C-beta reverse primer. TCRdb redid the calling of the multiplex PCR reads with MiXCR, one entry per CDR3 protein. The sample consists of some 190,000 distinct CDR3 sequences, 50% to 75% of them appearing once. Germline DNA was extracted too, while blood RNA derived from unsorted whole blood. Sequences were obtained from peripheral blood. The source of these receptors is a man aged 40-55 years with primary liver carcinoma and hepatitis B virus infection.

For this clonotype: Mismatch with germline at one junction end may stem from a read error. This sequence joins TRBV29-1 and TRBJ2-5; 7 bases match TRBD2. CDR3 size: 16 residues. Per the germline V gene, CDR1 is SQVTM and CDR2 is ANQGSEA. CDR3 in DNA: TGCAGCGTCTCTTGGGGGGGGGTCGCTAAGGTGGAGACCCAATACTTC. Protein product: CSVSWGGVAKVETQYF.

In the case of this clonotype: A much larger clone differs by one base, so this may be a read error. The rearrangement links TRBV6-2 or TRBV6-3 to TRBJ2-5; 7 nucleotides agree with TRBD2. The CDR3 totals 14 residues. Germline CDR1 is MNHEY and CDR2 is SVGEGT. The chain's CDR3 is CASTPAGRQEAQYF. The CDR3 coding sequence is TGTGCCAGCACACCAGCGGGACGCCAAGAGGCCCAGTACTTC.

Notes on this clonotype: At one end, the junction sequence differs from germline, possibly due to a read error. V gene TRBV12-3 or TRBV12-4 combines with J gene TRBJ2-7; D is ambiguous. The CDR3 totals 15 residues. The CDR3 nucleotides are TGTGCCGGCAGTTCCTCTGTTGGCCGTTCCTACGAGCAGTACTTC. Protein: CAGSSSVGRSYEQYF.

The chain is built from TRBV11-3 and TRBJ2-1; no clear D gene. V lost 5 bases, J lost 5 bases, and 19 bases lay in between. There are 16 residues in the CDR3. The germline gives CDR1 SGHNT, CDR2 YENEEA. The CDR3 bases are TGTGCCAGCAGCCCGACTCGTGACCCTACGGACAATGAGCAGTTCTTC. It translates to CASSPTRDPTDNEQFF.

V is TRBV6-6 and J is TRBJ2-4; D perhaps matches TRBD1 (5 bases). V was trimmed by 5 bases and J by 6 bases, leaving 11 bases between them. The germline V gene encodes CDR1 MNHNY and CDR2 SVGAGI (reference sequence). This CDR3 is 13 amino acids long. CDR3 in amino acids: CASSEGVRNIQYF. The DNA for the CDR3 is TGTGCCAGCAGTGAAGGGGTCCGAAACATTCAGTACTTC.

This clonotype was recorded many times. CDR3 protein: CASRTLAGDETQYF. Written as DNA, the CDR3 is TGTGCCAGCAGAACGCTAGCGGGAGACGAGACCCAGTACTTC. The chain carries TRBV11-2 and TRBJ2-5; 10 bases line up with TRBD2. The V gene end was trimmed by 6 bases and the J gene end by 5 bases; junction bases not matched to a gene: 6. The CDR3 is 14 amino acids. Germline V gives CDR1 SGHAT, CDR2 FQNNGV. The complete variable domain, with remaining parts taken from reference TRBV11-2 and TRBJ2-5, reads EAGVAQSPRYKIIEKRQSVAFWCNPISGHATLYWYQQILGQGPKLLIQFQNNGVVDDSQLPKDRFSAERLKGVDSTLKIQPAKLEDSAVYLCASRTLAGDETQYFGPGTRLLVL.

The chain carries TRBV4-1 and TRBJ2-7; TRBD2 matches at 11 bases. The J segment lost 3 bases and the V segment lost 4 bases, leaving 5 bases of the junction unmatched. The CDR3 sequence is 15 residues long. Germline values: CDR1 MGHRA, CDR2 YSYEKL. The CDR3 DNA follows: TGCGCCAGCAGCCCACCGGGACTAGCGGTCTACGAGCAGTACTTC. Encoded protein: CASSPPGLAVYEQYF.

This clonotype occurred many times. The V call is TRBV11-2, the J call TRBJ2-2; 9 bases align to TRBD2. Trimming took 5 bases from V and 6 from J; bases not matched to a gene: 10. The CDR3 covers 16 residues. The germline CDR1 and CDR2 sequences are SGHAT and FQNNGV. The CDR3 nucleotides read TGTGCCAGCAGCATTAGCCTAGCGGGATTATCCGGGGAGCTGTTTTTT. Protein sequence: CASSISLAGLSGELFF.

Regarding this clonotype: One junction end disagrees with the germline gene, perhaps due to a read error. The V and J genes are TRBV6-4 and TRBJ2-3; 9 positions match TRBD2. There are 15 residues in the CDR3. Germline assignment: CDR1 MRHNA and CDR2 SNTAGT. Here the CDR3 DNA reads TGTGCCGGCAGTGACACTAGCGGGAGCACAGATACGCAGTATTTT. Protein: CAGSDTSGSTDTQYF.

This clonotype was seen more than once but under ten times. The chain has TRBV12-3 or TRBV12-4 and TRBJ1-5, with D perhaps matching TRBD1 (5 bases). The CDR3 runs to 14 residues. Trimming took off 3 bases at V and 7 bases at J, with 13 bases between the two ends. CDR3 in DNA: TGTGCCAGCAGTTTTCCAGGGCTTAGGCAGCCCCAGCATTTT. It translates to CASSFPGLRQPQHF.

Regarding this clonotype: Sequence at one end of the junction differs from germline and may be a read error. The chain combines TRBV11-3 with TRBJ2-5, with 8 bases that match TRBD1. Germline V gives CDR1 SGHNT, CDR2 YENEEA. CDR3 length: 15 residues. The CDR3 here is CVSSPRTGSLETQYF. CDR3 bases: TGTGTCAGCAGCCCCAGGACAGGGAGTCTAGAGACCCAGTACTTC.

In this sample, this clonotype turned up once. A read error may explain this, as a much larger clone is one base away. The CDR3 sequence is CRGAGAWVTDTQYF. The DNA of the CDR3 is TGCAGGGGGGCGGGAGCTTGGGTCACAGATACGCAGTATTTT. J is TRBJ2-3 and V is TRBV29-1; TRBD2 is a possible D gene (7 bases). The CDR3 runs to 14 residues. The V gene's germline CDR1 is SQVTM and CDR2 ANQGSEA.